This T cell receptor (beta chain) was profiled in a study of CD8 T cells in Susac syndrome. Peripheral blood CD8+ and CD4+ T cells were profiled by TCR beta sequencing. Stable or active relapsing-remitting multiple sclerosis, untreated and meeting revised McDonald criteria, defined the controls. TEMRA cells were FACS-enriched, with CD8+ and CD4+ T cells isolated negatively. There are 16 residues in the CDR3. The junction had 11 bases not matched to a gene; V was cut back by 6 bases and J by 0 bases. Germline loops: CDR1 DFQATT, CDR2 SNEGSKA (reference sequence). About 0.45 to 1 ug RNA was reverse transcribed with random hexamers. The method of amplification for TCR beta CDR3 was immunoSEQ multiplex PCR, covering 54 Vbeta and 13 Jbeta. TCRdb re-analysed the immunoSEQ multiplex PCR reads in MiXCR, keeping a single row per CDR3 protein. The sample lists fewer than 350,000 distinct CDR3 sequences; about 92% were seen once.

This rearrangement joins TRBV20-1 to TRBJ2-1, with 7 bases matching TRBD2. Sequences were obtained from CD4+ T cells from PBMCs. The clonotype comes from a human donor with multiple sclerosis. Written as DNA, the CDR3 is TGCAGTGCCGAAGACCGCGGCGGGAGCTCCTACAATGAGCAGTTCTTC. Protein sequence: CSAEDRGGSSYNEQFF.